A single sample gave rise to the 18 T cell receptor beta chains below, sequenced in a study of shared clonotypes between healthy human individuals (dated by TCRdb to 2018 to 2020). Library method: the immunoSEQ multiplex PCR assay. The clones in this table, taken by TCRdb from immuneACCESS, are in-frame only. Not every clone is retained; where verified, under half of the shortfall comes from an unresolved V gene, and the cause of the rest is unknown. The sample table contains about 2.3 million clones; only one count was recorded for under 95% of them. The ten largest make up around 0.4% of the sample. The sequenced material came from naive CD4+ T cells from PBMCs. What the cell subset or site label conveys for this sample: CD45RA+ positively selected. These receptors were collected from a man aged 18-30 years in good health. Some clones in this sample may be carry-over from other donors' samples.

The chain is built from TRBV2 and TRBJ2-3; 7 nucleotides match TRBD2. Germline V CDR1 and CDR2: SNHLY, FYNNEI. This CDR3 has 16 residues. The V and J ends lost 0 bases and 0 bases, in that order; junction bases with no gene match: 3. In DNA, the CDR3 is TGTGCCAGCAGTGAAGCCCTAGCGGCTAGCACAGATACGCAGTATTTT. Amino acids: CASSEALAASTDTQYF.

This chain joins TRBV5-6 and TRBJ2-5; TRBD1 is a possible D gene (6 bases). The V gene's germline CDR1 is SGHDT and CDR2 YYEEEE. V gave up 5 bases and J gave up 2 bases, with 19 bases separating them. The length of the CDR3 is 16 residues. The CDR3 is CASRRLGTREQETQYF. CDR3 DNA: TGTGCCAGCAGGCGTCTCGGGACAAGAGAGCAAGAGACCCAGTACTTC.

The chain is built from TRBV5-1 and TRBJ2-7; 8 bases match TRBD2. Germline V lookup: CDR1 SGHRS, CDR2 YFSETQ. CDR3 length: 15 residues. After removal of 0 bases from V and 3 bases from J, the junction contained 5 bases not matched to a gene. The DNA of the CDR3 is TGCGCCAGCAGCTTGGTGCCCAGCGGGAGCTACGAGCAGTACTTC. Amino acids: CASSLVPSGSYEQYF.

V is TRBV5-1 and J is TRBJ1-1; no reliable D call. This CDR3 contains 13 residues. The germline CDR1 and CDR2 sequences are SGHRS and YFSETQ. V was shortened by 1 base and J by 4 bases, with 8 bases between the two germline ends. CDR3 sequence: CASSLWRGTEAFF. The CDR3 bases are TGCGCCAGCAGCTTGTGGCGGGGCACTGAAGCTTTCTTT.

The chain links TRBV9 to TRBJ2-7; D might be TRBD2 (6 bases). V lost 4 bases and J 5 bases, leaving 13 bases between the germline ends. This CDR3 is 13 amino acids long. The germline CDR1 and CDR2 sequences are SGDLS and YYNGEE. The CDR3 region has the DNA TGTGCCAGCAGCCCGGCGGGGTCCGACGAGCAGTACTTC. Amino acids: CASSPAGSDEQYF.

This chain links TRBV5-1 with TRBJ2-3; no clear D gene. Trimming took off 0 bases at V and 6 bases at J, with 14 bases between the two ends. Germline V gene sequence: CDR1 SGHRS, CDR2 YFSETQ. The CDR3 length is 15 residues. CDR3 sequence (DNA): TGCGCCAGCAGCTTGGGATTAATCAGCTCGGATACGCAGTATTTT. Residues: CASSLGLISSDTQYF.

On this clone: Other DNA sequences in this sample translate to the same CDR3. V and J are TRBV5-1 and TRBJ2-2; 8 bases are shared with TRBD1. From germline, CDR1 is SGHRS and CDR2 YFSETQ. V shed 2 bases and J 1 base; nucleotides not matched to a gene: 1. CDR3 size: 15 residues. In nucleotides, the CDR3 is TGCGCCAGCAGCTTTGGACAGGGGAACACCGGGGAGCTGTTTTTT. Protein product: CASSFGQGNTGELFF.

This chain uses TRBV30 with TRBJ1-5; possibly TRBD1 for D (5 bases). The V end lost 7 bases, the J end lost 2 bases, and 9 bases lay between the germline ends. The germline V gene encodes CDR1 GTSNPN and CDR2 SVGIG (reference sequence). This CDR3 has 12 residues. The CDR3 coding sequence is TGTGCCTCGGGACTGGGCAATCAGCCCCAGCATTTT. Protein sequence: CASGLGNQPQHF.

J is TRBJ2-3 and V is TRBV6-1; no definite D call. V was clipped by 4 bases and J by 0 bases, with 17 bases between them. CDR1 is MNHNS, CDR2 SASEGT, per germline. The CDR3 covers 17 residues. The CDR3 DNA sequence: TGTGCCAGCAGTGCCCCCGGGTTTGCATTGAGCACAGATACGCAGTATTTT. Its translation: CASSAPGFALSTDTQYF.

The chain has TRBV7-8 and TRBJ2-4, with D hard to call. CDR1 is SGHVS, CDR2 FQNEAQ, per germline. The CDR3 loop spans 11 amino acids. V was pared by 1 base and J by 9 bases, with 4 bases between. CDR3 nucleotides: TGTGCCAGCAGCTTAGAGGGCATTCAGTACTTC. This sequence encodes CASSLEGIQYF.

V is TRBV5-1 and J is TRBJ2-1, with 9 nucleotides matching TRBD2. CDR3 length: 16 residues. V lost 2 bases, J lost 9 bases, and 12 bases stayed unmatched. Germline V gene lookup returns CDR1 SGHRS and CDR2 YFSETQ. DNA of the CDR3: TGCGCCAGCAGCTTCTTTCCTAGCGGGGACCCCCTTGAGCAGTTCTTC. As protein: CASSFFPSGDPLEQFF. The full variable domain, in which reference TRBV5-1 and TRBJ2-1 provide the parts outside the CDR3, is KAGVTQTPRYLIKTRGQQVTLSCSPISGHRSVSWYQQTPGQGLQFLFEYFSETQRNKGNFPGRFSGRQFSNSRSEMNVSTLELGDSALYLCASSFFPSGDPLEQFFGPGTRLTVL.

The V call is TRBV9, the J call TRBJ1-5; D not resolved. Between the trimmed V and J ends, which lost 0 bases and 5 bases, there was a span of 12 bases. From germline, CDR1 is SGDLS and CDR2 YYNGEE. This CDR3 contains 15 residues. The CDR3 nucleotides are TGTGCCAGCAGCGTAGATCCTCGGGAGGATCAGCCCCAGCATTTT. Amino acid sequence: CASSVDPREDQPQHF. The variable domain in full, with the rest retrieved from reference TRBV9 and TRBJ1-5, is DSGVTQTPKHLITATGQRVTLRCSPRSGDLSVYWYQQSLDQGLQFLIQYYNGEERAKGNILERFSAQQFPDLHSELNLSSLELGDSALYFCASSVDPREDQPQHFGDGTRLSIL.

The gene calls are TRBV29-1 and TRBJ2-1; 10 bases agree with TRBD2. Unmatched junction bases numbered 7, after V lost 2 bases and J lost 3 bases. CDR1 is SQVTM, CDR2 ANQGSEA, per germline. The CDR3 runs 16 residues. The CDR3 DNA follows: TGCAGCGTTGAAACGGGACTAGCGATCATCTACAATGAGCAGTTCTTC. It translates to CSVETGLAIIYNEQFF.

This sequence joins TRBV2 and TRBJ2-2, with D possibly being TRBD2 (6 bases). Germline CDR1 reads SNHLY; CDR2 reads FYNNEI. Trimming took off 10 bases at V and 4 bases at J, with 22 bases between the two ends. The length of the CDR3 is 16 residues. CDR3 residues: CAIRRAEGYGTGELFF. The CDR3 DNA is TGTGCCATCCGAAGGGCGGAGGGATATGGCACCGGGGAGCTGTTTTTT.

The genes are TRBV19 and TRBJ2-7; TRBD2 matches at 10 bases. V lost 1 base, J lost 3 bases, and 9 bases stayed unmatched. Germline V gene sequence: CDR1 LNHDA, CDR2 SQIVND (reference sequence). This CDR3 region has 17 residues. CDR3 DNA sequence: TGTGCCAGTAGTATAGCCCTTCGACTAGCGGGTCACTACGAGCAGTACTTC. Encoded protein: CASSIALRLAGHYEQYF. Filled out from reference TRBV19 and TRBJ2-7, the complete variable domain reads DGGITQSPKYLFRKEGQNVTLSCEQNLNHDAMYWYRQDPGQGLRLIYYSQIVNDFQKGDIAEGYSVSREKKESFPLTVTSAQKNPTAFYLCASSIALRLAGHYEQYFGPGTRLTVT.

The genes are TRBV18 and TRBJ2-5, with D possibly matching TRBD2 (6 bases). The germline CDR1 and CDR2 sequences are KGHSH and LQKENI. Between the trimmed V and J ends, which lost 0 bases and 5 bases, there was a span of 7 bases. This CDR3 comprises 13 residues. The CDR3 bases are TGTGCCAGCTCACCACCGGAGGGTGAGACCCAGTACTTC. This translates into CASSPPEGETQYF.

To note about this clone: This sample also contains other DNA sequences that code for the same CDR3. The chain carries TRBV7-3 and TRBJ1-1; tentatively, D is TRBD1 (5 bases). The CDR3 totals 14 residues. V lost 0 bases to trimming and J lost 1 base, with 6 bases between them. CDR1 is SGHTA and CDR2 is FQGTGA in the germline V gene. CDR3 coding DNA: TGTGCCAGCAGCTTAACAGGGGCGAACACTGAAGCTTTCTTT. This gives the protein CASSLTGANTEAFF.

V usage is TRBV28 and J usage is TRBJ2-4; TRBD2 agrees at 8 bases. CDR1 MDHEN and CDR2 SYDVKM come from the germline V gene. CDR3 length: 15 residues. Trimming took 5 bases from V and 3 from J; bases not matched to a gene: 6. CDR3 loop: CASSTGGEGKNIQYF. Written as DNA, the CDR3 is TGTGCCAGCAGTACCGGGGGGGAGGGCAAAAACATTCAGTACTTC.